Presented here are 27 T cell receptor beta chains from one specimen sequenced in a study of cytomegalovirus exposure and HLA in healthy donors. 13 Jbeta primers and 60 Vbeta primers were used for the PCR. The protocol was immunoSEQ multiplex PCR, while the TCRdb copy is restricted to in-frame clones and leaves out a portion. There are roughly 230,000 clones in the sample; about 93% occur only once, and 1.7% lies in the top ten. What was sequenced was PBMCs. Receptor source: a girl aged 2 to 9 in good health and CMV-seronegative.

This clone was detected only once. For the CDR3, the DNA is TGTGCCTGGAGTCCAGGCCTGGCCCAGTACTTC. This sequence encodes CAWSPGLAQYF. V usage is TRBV30 and J usage is TRBJ2-5, with D hard to call. Per germline, CDR1 GTSNPN and CDR2 SVGIG (reference sequence). The ends were cut back, 2 bases at V and 9 bases at J, with 10 bases in the middle. The CDR3 contains 11 residues.

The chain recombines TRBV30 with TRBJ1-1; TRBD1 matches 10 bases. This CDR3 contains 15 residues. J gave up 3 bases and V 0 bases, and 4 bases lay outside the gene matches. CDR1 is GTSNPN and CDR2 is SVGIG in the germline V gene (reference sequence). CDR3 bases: TGTGCCTGGAGTGTATACGGGACAGGGGACACTGAAGCTTTCTTT. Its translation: CAWSVYGTGDTEAFF.

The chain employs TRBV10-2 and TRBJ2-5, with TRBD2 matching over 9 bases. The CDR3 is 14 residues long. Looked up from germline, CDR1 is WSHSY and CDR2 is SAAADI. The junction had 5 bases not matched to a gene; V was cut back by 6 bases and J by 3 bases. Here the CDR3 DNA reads TGCGCCAGCAGCAAATTAGCGGGGGAAGAGACCCAGTACTTC. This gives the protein CASSKLAGEETQYF.

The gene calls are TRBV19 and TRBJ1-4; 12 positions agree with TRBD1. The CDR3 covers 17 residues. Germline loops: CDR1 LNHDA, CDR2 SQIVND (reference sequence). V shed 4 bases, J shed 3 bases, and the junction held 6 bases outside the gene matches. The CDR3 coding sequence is TGTGCCAGTAGTACCGGGACAGGGGGCACGGCTAATGAAAAACTGTTTTTT. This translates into CASSTGTGGTANEKLFF.

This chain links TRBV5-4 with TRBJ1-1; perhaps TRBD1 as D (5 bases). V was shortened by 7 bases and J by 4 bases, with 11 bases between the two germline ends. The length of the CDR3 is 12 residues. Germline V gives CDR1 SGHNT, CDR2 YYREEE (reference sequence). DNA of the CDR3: TGTGCCAGCGGTGCCGGGGGCACTGAAGCTTTCTTT. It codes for CASGAGGTEAFF.

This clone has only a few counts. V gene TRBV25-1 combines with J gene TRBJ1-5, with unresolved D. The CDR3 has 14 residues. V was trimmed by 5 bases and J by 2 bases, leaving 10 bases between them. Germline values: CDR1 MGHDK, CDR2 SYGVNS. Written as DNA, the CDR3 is TGTGCCAGCAGTAACGCGGGTCGCAATCAGCCCCAGCATTTT. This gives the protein CASSNAGRNQPQHF. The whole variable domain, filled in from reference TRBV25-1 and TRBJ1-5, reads EADIYQTPRYLVIGTGKKITLECSQTMGHDKMYWYQQDPGMELHLIHYSYGVNSTEKGDLSSESTVSRIRTEHFPLTLESARPSHTSQYLCASSNAGRNQPQHFGDGTRLSIL.

The CDR3: CASSMGGSYQETQYF. CDR3 in DNA: TGTGCCAGTAGTATGGGGGGGTCGTACCAAGAGACCCAGTACTTC. The V and J genes are TRBV19 and TRBJ2-5; 7 bases agree with TRBD2. Looked up from germline, CDR1 is LNHDA and CDR2 is SQIVND (reference sequence). CDR3 length: 15 amino acids. The V and J ends lost 3 bases and 0 bases, in that order; junction bases with no gene match: 4. Variable domain in full (rest from reference TRBV19 and TRBJ2-5): DGGITQSPKYLFRKEGQNVTLSCEQNLNHDAMYWYRQDPGQGLRLIYYSQIVNDFQKGDIAEGYSVSREKKESFPLTVTSAQKNPTAFYLCASSMGGSYQETQYFGPGTRLLVL.

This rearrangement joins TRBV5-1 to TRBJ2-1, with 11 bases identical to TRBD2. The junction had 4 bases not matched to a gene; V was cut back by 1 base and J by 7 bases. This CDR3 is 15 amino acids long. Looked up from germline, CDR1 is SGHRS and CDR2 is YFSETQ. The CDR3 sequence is CASSLTSGSINEQFF. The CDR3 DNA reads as TGCGCCAGCAGCTTGACTAGCGGGAGCATAAATGAGCAGTTCTTC.

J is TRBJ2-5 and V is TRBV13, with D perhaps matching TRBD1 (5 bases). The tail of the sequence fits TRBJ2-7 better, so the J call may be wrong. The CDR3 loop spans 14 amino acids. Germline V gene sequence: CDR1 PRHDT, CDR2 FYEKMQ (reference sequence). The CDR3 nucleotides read TGTGCCAGCAGCTTGGGGCATGGTTCCTACGAGCAGTACTTC. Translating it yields CASSLGHGSYEQYF.

For the CDR3, the DNA is TGTGCCAGCAGCGTAAGGGCTAGCGGGGAGGTCGGGGAGCTGTTTTTT. Protein: CASSVRASGEVGELFF. V is TRBV9 and J is TRBJ2-2; 9 nucleotides match TRBD2. Looked up from germline, CDR1 is SGDLS and CDR2 is YYNGEE. The V segment lost 1 base and the J segment 7 bases; nucleotides outside the gene matches: 8. The CDR3 totals 16 residues.

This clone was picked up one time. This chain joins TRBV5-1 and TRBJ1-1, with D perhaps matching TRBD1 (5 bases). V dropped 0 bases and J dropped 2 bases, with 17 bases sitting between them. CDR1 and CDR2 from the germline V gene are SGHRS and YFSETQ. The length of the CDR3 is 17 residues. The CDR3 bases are TGCGCCAGCAGCTTGGCCGGGGAACGGGGGGAAAACACTGAAGCTTTCTTT. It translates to CASSLAGERGENTEAFF. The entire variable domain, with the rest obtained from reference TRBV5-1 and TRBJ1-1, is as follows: KAGVTQTPRYLIKTRGQQVTLSCSPISGHRSVSWYQQTPGQGLQFLFEYFSETQRNKGNFPGRFSGRQFSNSRSEMNVSTLELGDSALYLCASSLAGERGENTEAFFGQGTRLTVV.

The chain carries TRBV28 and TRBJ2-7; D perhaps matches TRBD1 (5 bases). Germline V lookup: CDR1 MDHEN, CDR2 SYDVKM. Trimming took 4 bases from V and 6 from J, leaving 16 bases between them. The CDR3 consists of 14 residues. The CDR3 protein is CASSSNGQGREQYF. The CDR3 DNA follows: TGTGCCAGCAGTTCGAACGGCCAGGGTCGCGAGCAGTACTTC.

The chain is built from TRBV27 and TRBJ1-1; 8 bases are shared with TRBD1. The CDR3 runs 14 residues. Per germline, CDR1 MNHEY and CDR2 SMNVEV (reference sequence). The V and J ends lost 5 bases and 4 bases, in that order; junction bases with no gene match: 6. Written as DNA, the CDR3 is TGTGCCAGCAGTGTACAGGGGGTAGGCACTGAAGCTTTCTTT. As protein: CASSVQGVGTEAFF.

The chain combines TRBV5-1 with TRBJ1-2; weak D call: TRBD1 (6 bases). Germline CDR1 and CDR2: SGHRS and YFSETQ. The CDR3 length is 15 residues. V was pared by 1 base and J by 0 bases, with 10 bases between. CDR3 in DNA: TGCGCCAGCAGCTTGAAGGACAGTACTAACTATGGCTACACCTTC. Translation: CASSLKDSTNYGYTF.

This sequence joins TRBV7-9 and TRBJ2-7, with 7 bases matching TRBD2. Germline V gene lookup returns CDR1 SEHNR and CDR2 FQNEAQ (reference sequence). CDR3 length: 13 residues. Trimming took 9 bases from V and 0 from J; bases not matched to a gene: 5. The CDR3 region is CASRGGSSYEQYF. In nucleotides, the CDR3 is TGTGCCAGTAGAGGCGGGAGCTCCTACGAGCAGTACTTC. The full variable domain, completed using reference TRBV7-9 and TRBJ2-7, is DTGVSQNPRHKITKRGQNVTFRCDPISEHNRLYWYRQTLGQGPEFLTYFQNEAQLEKSRLLSDRFSAERPKGSFSTLEIQRTEQGDSAMYLCASRGGSSYEQYFGPGTRLTVT.

The CDR3: CASPNLQGGHNEQFF. In DNA form, the CDR3 reads TGTGCCAGTCCAAATCTACAGGGGGGCCACAATGAGCAGTTCTTC. J is TRBJ2-1 and V is TRBV11-3; 8 bases match TRBD1. Looked up from germline, CDR1 is SGHNT and CDR2 is YENEEA. The ends lost 9 bases at V and 5 bases at J; junction bases unmatched: 12. The CDR3 runs 15 residues.

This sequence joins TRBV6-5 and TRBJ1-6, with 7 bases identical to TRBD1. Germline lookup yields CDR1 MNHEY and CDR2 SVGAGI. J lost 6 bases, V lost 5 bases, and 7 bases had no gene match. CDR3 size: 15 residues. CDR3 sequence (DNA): TGTGCCAGCAGTCCCCCGGGACAGCCTAATTCACCCCTCCACTTT. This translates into CASSPPGQPNSPLHF.

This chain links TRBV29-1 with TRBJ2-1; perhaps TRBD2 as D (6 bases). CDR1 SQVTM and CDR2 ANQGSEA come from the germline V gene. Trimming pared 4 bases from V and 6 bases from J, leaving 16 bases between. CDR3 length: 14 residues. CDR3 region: CSVAGTQRSNEQFF. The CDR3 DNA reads TGCAGCGTTGCAGGGACTCAACGCAGCAATGAGCAGTTCTTC.

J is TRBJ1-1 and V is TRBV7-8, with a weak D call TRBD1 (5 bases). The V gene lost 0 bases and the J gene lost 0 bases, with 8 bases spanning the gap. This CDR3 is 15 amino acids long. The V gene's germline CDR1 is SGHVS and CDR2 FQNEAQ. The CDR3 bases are TGTGCCAGCAGCTTAGCGGGGGGGATGAACACTGAAGCTTTCTTT. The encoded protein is CASSLAGGMNTEAFF.

The CDR3 DNA follows: TGTGCCAGCAGCTTAGCGCAATCTACGGGTGAAGCTTTCTTT. This gives the protein CASSLAQSTGEAFF. The V gene is TRBV7-9, the J gene TRBJ1-1; D remains unclear. The CDR3 is 14 residues long. From germline, CDR1 is SEHNR and CDR2 FQNEAQ (reference sequence). The germline V and J ends were trimmed by 0 bases and 7 bases, with 12 bases remaining between them.

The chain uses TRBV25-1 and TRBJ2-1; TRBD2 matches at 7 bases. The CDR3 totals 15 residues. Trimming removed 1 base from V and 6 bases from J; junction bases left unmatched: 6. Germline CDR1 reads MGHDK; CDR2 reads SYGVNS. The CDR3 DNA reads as TGTGCCAGCAGTGAATCTGGCGGGAGTGGCAATGAGCAGTTCTTC. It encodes CASSESGGSGNEQFF.

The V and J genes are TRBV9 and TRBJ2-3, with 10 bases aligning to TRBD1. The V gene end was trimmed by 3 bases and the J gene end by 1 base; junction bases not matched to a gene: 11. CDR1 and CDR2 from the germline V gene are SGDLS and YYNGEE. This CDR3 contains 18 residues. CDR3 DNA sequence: TGTGCCAGCAGCGAGGGGACAGGGGAAGGCCGGGGCACAGATACGCAGTATTTT. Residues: CASSEGTGEGRGTDTQYF.

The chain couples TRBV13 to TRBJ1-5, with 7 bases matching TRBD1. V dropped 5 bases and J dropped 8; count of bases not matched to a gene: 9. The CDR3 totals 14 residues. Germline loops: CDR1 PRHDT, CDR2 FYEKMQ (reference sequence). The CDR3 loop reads CASSTRGTAEPQHF. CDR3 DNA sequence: TGTGCCAGCAGCACAAGGGGGACAGCCGAGCCCCAGCATTTT.

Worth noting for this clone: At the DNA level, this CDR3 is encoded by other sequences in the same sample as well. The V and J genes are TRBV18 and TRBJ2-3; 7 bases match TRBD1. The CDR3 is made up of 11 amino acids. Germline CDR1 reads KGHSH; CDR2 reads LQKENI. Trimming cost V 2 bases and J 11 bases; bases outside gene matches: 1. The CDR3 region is CASSPDREQYF. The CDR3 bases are TGTGCCAGCTCACCAGACAGGGAGCAGTATTTT.

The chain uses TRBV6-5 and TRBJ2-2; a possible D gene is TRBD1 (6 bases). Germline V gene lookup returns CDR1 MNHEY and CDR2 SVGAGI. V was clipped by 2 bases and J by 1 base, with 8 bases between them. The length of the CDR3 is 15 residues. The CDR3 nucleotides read TGTGCCAGCAGTTACCTGGACAGGAACACCGGGGAGCTGTTTTTT. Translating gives CASSYLDRNTGELFF.

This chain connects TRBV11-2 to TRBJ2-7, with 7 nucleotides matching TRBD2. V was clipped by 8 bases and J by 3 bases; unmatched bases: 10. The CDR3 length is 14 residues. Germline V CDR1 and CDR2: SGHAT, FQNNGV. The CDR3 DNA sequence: TGTGCCAGCGCATGGGGGACTAATCTCTACGAGCAGTACTTC. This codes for CASAWGTNLYEQYF.

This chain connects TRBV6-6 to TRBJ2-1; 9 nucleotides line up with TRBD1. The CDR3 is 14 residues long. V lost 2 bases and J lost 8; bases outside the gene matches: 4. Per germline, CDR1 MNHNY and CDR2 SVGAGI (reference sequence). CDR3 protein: CASSYPRTGDEQFF. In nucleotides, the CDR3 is TGTGCCAGCAGTTACCCAAGGACAGGGGATGAGCAGTTCTTC.